Shown below are 2 T cell receptor beta chains from a single sample sequenced in a study of T cells in localized non-small cell lung cancer. Generated by immunoSEQ multiplex PCR, the TCRdb table keeps only in-frame clones and is missing some. The table has about 45,000 clones, approximately 80% seen once. This specimen consisted of peripheral blood mononuclear cells, obtained before any cancer treatment. These receptor sequences come from a man aged 40 to 75 with stage III lung adenocarcinoma.

The chain carries TRBV6-6 and TRBJ2-7; a weak D match, TRBD2 (6 bases). Trimming left V 8 bases short and J 5 bases short, with 13 bases between. CDR3 length: 12 amino acids. Germline V gives CDR1 MNHNY, CDR2 SVGAGI (reference sequence). The CDR3 here is CASRDLNNEQYF. CDR3 coding DNA: TGTGCCAGCCGGGACTTAAACAACGAGCAGTACTTC.

This clone was seen only once. The CDR3 protein is CASTRGGASNEQFF. CDR3 in DNA: TGTGCCAGCACCCGAGGAGGGGCTAGCAATGAGCAGTTCTTC. The genes are TRBV6-6 and TRBJ2-1; D perhaps matches TRBD2 (6 bases). Germline V gene lookup returns CDR1 MNHNY and CDR2 SVGAGI (reference sequence). Trimming took off 7 bases at V and 6 bases at J, with 16 bases between the two ends. The CDR3 is 14 amino acids.